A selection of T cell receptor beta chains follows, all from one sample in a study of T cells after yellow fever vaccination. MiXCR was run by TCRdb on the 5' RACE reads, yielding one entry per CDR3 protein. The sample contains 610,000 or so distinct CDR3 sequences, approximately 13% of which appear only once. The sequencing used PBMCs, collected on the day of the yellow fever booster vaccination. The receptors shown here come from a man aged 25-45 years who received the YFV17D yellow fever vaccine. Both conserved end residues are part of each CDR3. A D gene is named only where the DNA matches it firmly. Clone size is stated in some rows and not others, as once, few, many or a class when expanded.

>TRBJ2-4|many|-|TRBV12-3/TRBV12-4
CASSLGDSNIQYF
TGTGCCAGCAGTTTAGGGGACTCAAACATTCAGTACTTC
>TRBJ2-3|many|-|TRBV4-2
CASSQDLRVKTDTQYF
TGTGCCAGCAGCCAAGACTTACGGGTTAAGACGGATACGCAGTATTTT
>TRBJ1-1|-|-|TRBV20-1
CSAREVGAHKDEAFF
TGCAGTGCTAGAGAGGTAGGGGCTCATAAAGATGAAGCTTTCTTT
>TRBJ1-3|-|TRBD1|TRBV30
CAWSRGPYGNTIYF
TGTGCCTGGAGCAGGGGGCCGTATGGAAACACCATATATTTT
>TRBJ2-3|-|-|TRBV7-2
CASSLAGGGVDTQYF
TGTGCCAGCAGCTTAGCGGGAGGCGGGGTAGATACGCAGTATTTT
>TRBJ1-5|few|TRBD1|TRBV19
CASSPTGLLQPQHF
TGTGCCAGTAGTCCGACAGGGTTGTTGCAGCCCCAGCATTTT
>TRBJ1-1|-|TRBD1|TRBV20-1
CSARDSSNTEAFF
TGCAGTGCGCGGGACAGCTCTAACACTGAAGCTTTCTTT
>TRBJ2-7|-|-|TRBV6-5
CASRRTNAYEQYF
TGTGCCAGCAGGCGAACAAACGCCTACGAGCAGTACTTC
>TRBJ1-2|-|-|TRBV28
CASSFNQGSYTF
TGTGCCAGCAGTTTTAACCAGGGGAGCTACACCTTC
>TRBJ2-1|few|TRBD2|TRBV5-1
CASSFSSGSNNEQFF
TGCGCCAGCAGCTTCTCTAGCGGGAGTAACAATGAGCAGTTCTTC
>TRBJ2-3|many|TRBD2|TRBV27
CASSLRSSGRVPTDTQYF
TGTGCCAGCAGTTTAAGGTCTAGCGGGAGGGTGCCCACAGATACGCAGTATTTT
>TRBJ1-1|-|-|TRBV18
CASSPTETEAFF
TGTGCCAGCTCACCGACCGAGACTGAAGCTTTCTTT
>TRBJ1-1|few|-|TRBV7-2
CASSETGMNTEAFF
TGTGCCAGCAGCGAAACAGGTATGAACACTGAAGCTTTCTTT
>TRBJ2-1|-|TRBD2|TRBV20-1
CSASPGGENEQFF
TGCAGTGCTAGTCCGGGAGGGGAGAATGAGCAGTTCTTC
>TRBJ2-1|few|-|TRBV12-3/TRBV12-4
CASSFDYNEQFF
TGTGCCAGCAGTTTCGATTACAATGAGCAGTTCTTC
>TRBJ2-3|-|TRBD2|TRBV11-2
CASSLTLTSGRASDTQYF
TGTGCCAGCAGCTTAACACTGACTAGCGGGAGGGCGTCAGATACGCAGTATTTT
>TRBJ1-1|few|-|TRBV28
CASSYVYMADGTEAFF
TGTGCCAGCAGCTATGTTTATATGGCCGATGGAACTGAAGCTTTCTTT
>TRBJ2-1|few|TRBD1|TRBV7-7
CASRVRDRGNNEQFF
TGTGCTAGCAGGGTCCGGGACAGGGGGAACAATGAGCAGTTCTTC
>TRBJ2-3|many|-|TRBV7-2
CASSLLTDTQYF
TGCGCCAGCAGCTTATTGACAGATACGCAGTATTTT
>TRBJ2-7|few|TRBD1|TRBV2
CASRTVPGQVSYEQYF
TGTGCCAGCCGAACAGTACCGGGACAGGTCTCCTACGAGCAGTACTTC
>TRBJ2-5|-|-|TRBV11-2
CASSSGLTETQYF
TGTGCCAGCAGCTCCGGACTCACAGAGACCCAGTACTTC
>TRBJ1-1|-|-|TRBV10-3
CASRGTPNTEAFF
TGTGCCTCCCGAGGGACACCCAACACTGAAGCTTTCTTT
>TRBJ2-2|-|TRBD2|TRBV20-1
CSAIAGRTSGELFF
TGCAGTGCCATAGCGGGCCGTACTAGCGGGGAGCTGTTTTTT
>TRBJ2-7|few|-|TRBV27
CASRSGWDDEQYF
TGTGCCAGCAGATCGGGCTGGGACGACGAGCAGTACTTC
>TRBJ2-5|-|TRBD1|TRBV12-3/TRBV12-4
CASSRRQGMWETQYF
TGTGCCAGCAGTCGCAGACAGGGGATGTGGGAGACCCAGTACTTC
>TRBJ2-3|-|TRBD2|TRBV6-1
CASSPSGGAADTQYF
TGTGCCAGCAGTCCCAGCGGGGGGGCGGCAGATACGCAGTATTTT
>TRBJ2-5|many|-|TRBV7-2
CASSRTGWLETQYF
TGTGCCAGCAGCCGTACAGGGTGGTTGGAGACCCAGTACTTC
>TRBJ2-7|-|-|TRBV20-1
CSARDPGSGSGYEQYF
TGCAGTGCTAGAGATCCGGGGTCAGGTAGCGGTTACGAGCAGTACTTC
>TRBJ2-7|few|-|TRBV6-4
CASSEGDPDEQYF
TGTGCCAGCAGTGAAGGTGACCCCGACGAGCAGTACTTC
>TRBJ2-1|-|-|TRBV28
CATKQGPPLRNEQFF
TGTGCCACGAAACAGGGACCCCCCCTTCGGAATGAGCAGTTCTTC
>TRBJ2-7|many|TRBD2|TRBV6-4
CASSDSPQRGDYEQYF
TGTGCCAGCAGTGACTCGCCCCAGCGGGGGGACTACGAGCAGTACTTC
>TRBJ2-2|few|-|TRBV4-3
CASSQVHQGAGELFF
TGCGCCAGCAGCCAAGTTCACCAAGGGGCCGGGGAGCTGTTTTTT
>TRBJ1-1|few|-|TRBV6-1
CASSHLGGDSEAFF
TGTGCCAGCAGCCATCTGGGGGGGGACTCTGAAGCTTTCTTT
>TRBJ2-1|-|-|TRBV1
CTSSHRLAAYNEQFF
TGCACCAGCAGCCACAGACTAGCGGCCTACAATGAGCAGTTCTTC
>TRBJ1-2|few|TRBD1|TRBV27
CASSLLRDRVSRDGYTF
TGTGCCAGCAGTTTACTCCGGGACAGGGTGTCACGGGATGGCTACACCTTC
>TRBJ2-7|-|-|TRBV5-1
CASSRSPPRGGASYEQYF
TGCGCCAGCAGCCGGTCTCCCCCTCGGGGCGGCGCCTCCTACGAGCAGTACTTC
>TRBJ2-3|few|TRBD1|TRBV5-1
CASSLTTGVYDTQYF
TGCGCCAGCAGCTTGACCACAGGGGTTTACGATACGCAGTATTTT
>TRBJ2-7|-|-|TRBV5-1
CASSLGGPTQFYEQYF
TGCGCCAGCAGCCTCGGGGGTCCTACCCAGTTCTACGAGCAGTACTTC
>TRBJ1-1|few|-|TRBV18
CASSPLTTENTEAFF
TGTGCCAGCTCACCCCTCACGACTGAGAACACTGAAGCTTTCTTT
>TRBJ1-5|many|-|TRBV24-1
CATSDLHGGAVRGNQPQHF
TGTGCCACCAGTGATTTGCACGGCGGGGCCGTACGAGGCAATCAGCCCCAGCATTTT
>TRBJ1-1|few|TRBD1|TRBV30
CAWSFRGRNTEAFF
TGTGCCTGGAGCTTCAGGGGGAGGAACACTGAAGCTTTCTTT
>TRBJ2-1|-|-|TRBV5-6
CASERDILNEQFF
TGTGCCAGCGAAAGGGACATCTTAAATGAGCAGTTCTTC
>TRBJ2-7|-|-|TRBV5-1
CASSLSGPTREQYF
TGCGCCAGCAGCTTGTCAGGGCCCACGCGCGAGCAGTACTTC
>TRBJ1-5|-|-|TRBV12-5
CASGTNQWPQHF
TGTGCTAGTGGTACTAACCAGTGGCCCCAGCATTTT